These 4 T cell receptor beta chains share one sample of origin, sequenced in a study of blood T cell repertoires in COVID-19 (dated by TCRdb to 2020 to 2022). Library creation used the immunoSEQ multiplex PCR assay. TCRdb took over this immuneACCESS table, retaining in-frame rearrangements with V and J assigned. Such tables are incomplete; in checked studies, under half of the missing clones stem from an unresolved V gene, and the remainder is unexplained. The sample table holds 270,000 or so clones, of which under 90% were seen once. The leading ten clones occupy 0.85% to 0.95% of the sample. What was sequenced was peripheral blood. These receptors were taken from a woman between 40 and 50 years old who had recovered from COVID-19.

The chain is built from TRBV4-2 and TRBJ2-1, with TRBD2 matching 13 bases. The CDR3 sequence is 15 residues long. The J segment lost 6 bases and the V segment lost 4 bases, leaving 3 bases of the junction unmatched. CDR1 is LGHNA, CDR2 YNFKEQ, per germline. The CDR3 nucleotides read TGTGCCAGCAGCCGGACTAGCGGGAGCTCCAATGAGCAGTTCTTC. Translation: CASSRTSGSSNEQFF.

The gene calls are TRBV9 and TRBJ2-7; 11 bases match TRBD1. Trimming cost V 0 bases and J 3 bases; bases outside gene matches: 5. The CDR3 loop spans 16 amino acids. The germline V gene encodes CDR1 SGDLS and CDR2 YYNGEE. This CDR3 is CASSVEAGTGGYEQYF. CDR3 sequence (DNA): TGTGCCAGCAGCGTAGAAGCCGGGACAGGGGGCTACGAGCAGTACTTC.

This clone was observed at least ten times. The chain combines TRBV15 with TRBJ1-6; TRBD1 matches 10 bases. With 8 bases clipped from V and 6 bases from J, the junction kept 4 bases outside the gene matches. Germline CDR1 and CDR2: LNHNV and YYDKDF (reference sequence). This CDR3 is 14 amino acids long. The CDR3 DNA is TGTGCCACCGCCCGGGACAGGGGTAATTCACCCCTCCACTTT. Protein product: CATARDRGNSPLHF.

The DNA for the CDR3 is TGTGCCTGGTCGGGACAGTTTCGTTCACCCCTCCACTTT. Its protein product is CAWSGQFRSPLHF. The chain is built from TRBV30 and TRBJ1-6; TRBD1 agrees at 7 bases. The CDR3 totals 13 residues. Germline-derived CDR1 and CDR2 are GTSNPN and SVGIG (reference sequence). Trimming took 5 bases from V and 9 from J; bases not matched to a gene: 7.